The 15 T cell receptor beta chains below come from one sample, sequenced in a study of cytomegalovirus exposure and HLA in healthy donors. PCR involved 60 Vbeta and 13 Jbeta primers. The data were produced by immunoSEQ multiplex PCR, yet TCRdb's version contains in-frame clones alone and is incomplete. The table lists 120,000 or so clones, about two thirds of them singletons. Sequencing input: PBMCs. These receptors all come from a middle-aged woman in good health and CMV-seropositive.

This clone was detected only once. This chain connects TRBV6-5 to TRBJ2-3; D is perhaps TRBD2 (6 bases). V gave up 0 bases and J gave up 1 base, with 11 bases separating them. The CDR3 is made up of 16 amino acids. Germline CDR1 reads MNHEY; CDR2 reads SVGAGI. In nucleotides, the CDR3 is TGTGCCAGCAGTTACTCGCGGGGCAAGGGCACAGATACGCAGTATTTT. Translated, it gives CASSYSRGKGTDTQYF.

The V and J genes are TRBV14 and TRBJ1-1; 9 bases line up with TRBD1. This CDR3 is built from 15 residues. Germline CDR1 reads SGHDN; CDR2 reads FVKESK. V shed 0 bases, J shed 8 bases, and the junction held 7 bases outside the gene matches. The CDR3 spells CASSQEGTGLREAFF. CDR3 nucleotides: TGTGCCAGCAGCCAAGAGGGGACAGGGTTGAGGGAAGCTTTCTTT.

The rearrangement uses TRBV5-6 and TRBJ2-5; the D gene is possibly TRBD2 (6 bases). Germline V gene data show CDR1 as SGHDT and CDR2 as YYEEEE. Trimming cost V 4 bases and J 2 bases, with 9 bases left between them. This CDR3 has 13 amino acids. The CDR3 sequence is CASSRDLQETQYF. The DNA for the CDR3 is TGTGCCAGCAGCCGGGACTTGCAAGAGACCCAGTACTTC.

The V gene is TRBV9, the J gene TRBJ1-6; 11 bases map to TRBD1. The CDR3 has 15 residues. Per germline, CDR1 SGDLS and CDR2 YYNGEE. Germline trimming cut 2 bases from V and 7 bases from J; bases unmatched to any gene: 2. CDR3 protein: CASSVGDRGNSPLHF. The CDR3 DNA sequence: TGTGCCAGCAGCGTCGGGGACAGGGGGAATTCACCCCTCCACTTT.

The chain links TRBV7-2 to TRBJ2-1; D uncertain. V was pared by 4 bases and J by 0 bases, with 7 bases between. Germline CDR1 reads SGHTA; CDR2 reads FQGNSA. CDR3 size: 14 residues. The CDR3 DNA sequence: TGTGCCAGCAGCTCGGTAAACTCCTACAATGAGCAGTTCTTC. The encoded protein is CASSSVNSYNEQFF.

V and J are TRBV10-3 and TRBJ1-2; D is possibly TRBD1 (5 bases). Trimming took 7 bases from V and 0 from J, leaving 18 bases between them. The germline V gene encodes CDR1 ENHRY and CDR2 SYGVKD. CDR3 length equals 16 residues. The CDR3 DNA is TGTGCCATCACCCCCCTCCGGGGGGTAACTAACTATGGCTACACCTTC. It translates to CAITPLRGVTNYGYTF.

This chain links TRBV14 with TRBJ2-2, with D hard to call. Trimming took off 1 base at V and 7 bases at J, with 4 bases between the two ends. This CDR3 spans 12 amino acids. Germline V gene sequence: CDR1 SGHDN, CDR2 FVKESK. The CDR3 DNA is TGTGCCAGCAGCCAAGTAGTCGGGGAGCTGTTTTTT. Amino acids: CASSQVVGELFF.

The CDR3 sequence is CASSVGAGLYEQYF. In DNA, the CDR3 is TGTGCCAGCAGCGTAGGGGCAGGGCTATACGAGCAGTACTTC. This chain joins TRBV9 and TRBJ2-5; maybe TRBD1 (5 bases). The J call is doubtful: the DNA matches TRBJ2-7 better. Germline CDR1 reads SGDLS; CDR2 reads YYNGEE. This CDR3 has 14 residues.

This clone was picked up a small number of times. The CDR3, as DNA: TGTGCCAGCAGTCCCCGGACTAGCTACGAGCAGTACTTC. Its protein is CASSPRTSYEQYF. The V call is TRBV27, the J call TRBJ2-7; 7 bases agree with TRBD2. The CDR3 sequence is 13 residues long. In germline, CDR1 is MNHEY, CDR2 SMNVEV (reference sequence). Trimming removed 5 bases from V and 3 bases from J; junction bases left unmatched: 4.

This chain uses TRBV15 with TRBJ2-5; the D is unclear. Trimming took 2 bases from V and 5 from J, leaving 12 bases between them. This CDR3 spans 14 amino acids. The germline CDR1 and CDR2 sequences are LNHNV and YYDKDF (reference sequence). CDR3 sequence: CATSRQVMWETQYF. CDR3 in DNA: TGTGCCACCAGCAGACAGGTAATGTGGGAGACCCAGTACTTC.

The V and J genes are TRBV19 and TRBJ1-1, with D maybe TRBD1 (5 bases). CDR1 and CDR2 from the germline V gene are LNHDA and SQIVND (reference sequence). This CDR3 contains 14 residues. V was pared by 4 bases and J by 4 bases, with 13 bases between. The CDR3 reads CASSTYSQGTEAFF. The CDR3 DNA is TGTGCCAGTAGTACGTACTCTCAGGGCACTGAAGCTTTCTTT. Based on the CDR3 plus reference TRBV19 and TRBJ1-1, the full variable domain is DGGITQSPKYLFRKEGQNVTLSCEQNLNHDAMYWYRQDPGQGLRLIYYSQIVNDFQKGDIAEGYSVSREKKESFPLTVTSAQKNPTAFYLCASSTYSQGTEAFFGQGTRLTVV.

This clone appeared a single time. The CDR3 DNA reads as TGTGCCAGCAGCCTCCGGAGGACTCTAAATCAGCCCCAGCATTTT. It specifies CASSLRRTLNQPQHF. J is TRBJ1-5 and V is TRBV28; D is unclear. V dropped 6 bases and J dropped 4 bases, with 16 bases sitting between them. In germline, CDR1 is MDHEN, CDR2 SYDVKM. This CDR3 has 15 residues. The entire variable domain, with the rest obtained from reference TRBV28 and TRBJ1-5, is as follows: DVKVTQSSRYLVKRTGEKVFLECVQDMDHENMFWYRQDPGLGLRLIYFSYDVKMKEKGDIPEGYSVSREKKERFSLILESASTNQTSMYLCASSLRRTLNQPQHFGDGTRLSIL.

This chain joins TRBV6-6 and TRBJ1-2; D is possibly TRBD1 (6 bases). Germline V gene data show CDR1 as MNHNY and CDR2 as SVGAGI (reference sequence). V was pared by 4 bases and J by 7 bases, with 16 bases between. The CDR3 totals 14 residues. The CDR3 nucleotides read TGTGCCAGCAGTTTCGAGCAGGGGTTGGCTGGCTACACCTTC. This gives the protein CASSFEQGLAGYTF.

The chain couples TRBV5-1 to TRBJ2-3; TRBD1 might be the D (5 bases). V dropped 4 bases and J dropped 4 bases, with 13 bases sitting between them. The CDR3 consists of 14 residues. Germline V gene sequence: CDR1 SGHRS, CDR2 YFSETQ. CDR3 nucleotide sequence: TGCGCCAGCAGCCCGCTTCTAGGGGCAGATACGCAGTATTTT. Residues: CASSPLLGADTQYF.

V gene TRBV5-1 combines with J gene TRBJ2-7, with 7 bases lining up with TRBD1. Germline V gene lookup returns CDR1 SGHRS and CDR2 YFSETQ. Trimming removed 9 bases from V and 0 bases from J; junction bases left unmatched: 9. CDR3 length equals 14 residues. Written as DNA, the CDR3 is TGCGCCACTTCACCAGGGGGAATCTCCTACGAGCAGTACTTC. Encoded protein: CATSPGGISYEQYF. The whole variable domain, filled in from reference TRBV5-1 and TRBJ2-7, reads KAGVTQTPRYLIKTRGQQVTLSCSPISGHRSVSWYQQTPGQGLQFLFEYFSETQRNKGNFPGRFSGRQFSNSRSEMNVSTLELGDSALYLCATSPGGISYEQYFGPGTRLTVT.